These 12 T cell receptor beta chains came from one sample sequenced in a study of cytomegalovirus exposure and HLA in healthy donors. The primer mix had 60 Vbeta and 13 Jbeta primers. Assay: immunoSEQ multiplex PCR; the TCRdb copy retains only in-frame clones and omits some. The sample shows about 110,000 clones, over 60% of them seen only once. Sequenced: PBMCs. The receptor source for this set is a woman between 25 and 40 years old in good health and CMV-seronegative.

The chain has TRBV11-3 and TRBJ1-1, with D uncertain. Germline-derived CDR1 and CDR2 are SGHNT and YENEEA. Trimming took 1 base from V and 1 from J, leaving 7 bases between them. The CDR3 sequence is 14 residues long. This CDR3 is CASSLGGENTEAFF. Here the CDR3 DNA reads TGTGCCAGCAGCTTAGGGGGAGAGAACACTGAAGCTTTCTTT. The full variable domain, completed using reference TRBV11-3 and TRBJ1-1, is EAGVVQSPRYKIIEKKQPVAFWCNPISGHNTLYWYLQNLGQGPELLIRYENEEAVDDSQLPKDRFSAERLKGVDSTLKIQPAELGDSAVYLCASSLGGENTEAFFGQGTRLTVV.

The chain employs TRBV19 and TRBJ2-7, with D uncertain. The germline gives CDR1 LNHDA, CDR2 SQIVND (reference sequence). V lost 3 bases to trimming and J lost 5 bases, with 11 bases between them. The CDR3 is 13 residues long. As DNA, the CDR3 is TGTGCCAGTAGTATCCAAAGTTCTAACGAGCAGTACTTC. Protein sequence: CASSIQSSNEQYF. Full variable domain (remainder filled in from reference TRBV19 and TRBJ2-7): DGGITQSPKYLFRKEGQNVTLSCEQNLNHDAMYWYRQDPGQGLRLIYYSQIVNDFQKGDIAEGYSVSREKKESFPLTVTSAQKNPTAFYLCASSIQSSNEQYFGPGTRLTVT.

CDR3 in DNA: TGTGCCTGGAGTGGGGGGCCTGAAGCTTTCTTT. This sequence encodes CAWSGGPEAFF. The chain recombines TRBV30 with TRBJ1-1; TRBD1 is a possible D gene (6 bases). The germline V gene has CDR1 GTSNPN and CDR2 SVGIG (reference sequence). V was trimmed by 1 base and J by 6 bases, leaving 6 bases between them. The CDR3 spans 11 residues.

The chain carries TRBV7-9 and TRBJ2-1; maybe TRBD2 (5 bases). Trimming cost V 9 bases and J 5 bases, with 14 bases left between them. Germline-derived CDR1 and CDR2 are SEHNR and FQNEAQ (reference sequence). This CDR3 is built from 13 residues. Written as DNA, the CDR3 is TGTGCCAGTAAGCACCGGGAAGACAATGAGCAGTTCTTC. It specifies CASKHREDNEQFF.

This clone has only a few counts. V gene TRBV6-6 combines with J gene TRBJ2-5, with 7 bases identical to TRBD1. This CDR3 has 15 residues. V was clipped by 6 bases and J by 5 bases; unmatched bases: 12. Germline V lookup: CDR1 MNHNY, CDR2 SVGAGI (reference sequence). CDR3 DNA: TGTGCCAGCAGAACGACAGGGCCGCTCAAGGAGACCCAGTACTTC. Protein product: CASRTTGPLKETQYF.

This clone showed up just a few times. The chain has TRBV4-1 and TRBJ1-4, with no clear D. Trimming shortened V by 4 bases and J by 3 bases, and 12 bases separated the two germline ends. The CDR3 spans 15 residues. Germline V gene sequence: CDR1 MGHRA, CDR2 YSYEKL. This chain's CDR3 is CASSPWGGSNEKLFF. As DNA, the CDR3 is TGCGCCAGCAGCCCCTGGGGAGGGTCTAATGAAAAACTGTTTTTT.

The rearrangement uses TRBV7-5 and TRBJ1-6; TRBD1 reflects the table's D call only, with no check against the DNA. TRBV7-5 is a documented pseudogene. The CDR3 totals 15 residues. In DNA form, the CDR3 reads TGTGTCAGAAGCCCATCCGGGACAGGGGTTTCACCCCTCCACTTT. Protein product: CVRSPSGTGVSPLHF.

V is TRBV6-5 and J is TRBJ1-4, with no clear D. The CDR3 totals 15 residues. V was shortened by 7 bases and J by 3 bases, with 15 bases between the two germline ends. Germline lookup yields CDR1 MNHEY and CDR2 SVGAGI. CDR3 nucleotides: TGTGCCAGCACAAACCTCGGCGCGGCTAATGAAAAACTGTTTTTT. It encodes CASTNLGAANEKLFF.

J is TRBJ2-1 and V is TRBV12-5, with 8 bases that match TRBD1. Germline values: CDR1 LGHNT, CDR2 FRNRAP. The CDR3 length is 13 residues. With V trimmed by 6 bases and J by 10 bases, 8 bases remained unmatched. In DNA form, the CDR3 reads TGTGCTAGTGGGGCAGGGGGCTATCACGAGCAGTTCTTC. It codes for CASGAGGYHEQFF.

This clone was counted between two and nine times. The V call is TRBV7-9, the J call TRBJ2-2, with D maybe TRBD1 (5 bases). V lost 5 bases, J lost 0 bases, and 13 bases lay in between. CDR3 length: 16 residues. CDR1 SEHNR and CDR2 FQNEAQ come from the germline V gene (reference sequence). CDR3: CASSPVGRTNTGELFF. DNA for the CDR3: TGTGCCAGCAGCCCCGTGGGGCGAACGAACACCGGGGAGCTGTTTTTT.

CDR3 nucleotides: TGTGCCAGCAGCCGGGACTTCAACTACGAGCAGTACTTC. The encoded protein is CASSRDFNYEQYF. The rearrangement joins TRBV7-2 to TRBJ2-7; weak D call: TRBD2 (6 bases). The germline gives CDR1 SGHTA, CDR2 FQGNSA. The CDR3 consists of 13 residues. Trimming left V 5 bases short and J 3 bases short, with 11 bases between.

CDR3 sequence (DNA): TGTGCCAGCAGCCTACGACAAGGGGTTGGAGAGACCCAGTACTTC. Its protein product is CASSLRQGVGETQYF. The chain combines TRBV7-2 with TRBJ2-5; D is possibly TRBD1 (5 bases). Germline V CDR1 and CDR2: SGHTA, FQGNSA. The CDR3 is made up of 15 amino acids. V gave up 5 bases and J gave up 4 bases, with 17 bases separating them.